A selection of T cell receptor beta chains follows, all from one sample in a study of blood T cell repertoires in COVID-19. The data were produced by immunoSEQ multiplex PCR, yet TCRdb's version contains in-frame clones alone and is incomplete. This sample has 250,000 to 300,000 clones, with 85% to 90% found just once. Source material: peripheral blood. All receptors derive from a woman in her 30s with COVID-19, enrolled during active disease. Each CDR3 is given with its conserved first and last residue. D genes are given only for firm matches. Clone sizes are given selectively: once, few, many, or a class where the clone is expanded.

j_gene | len | abundance | d_gene | v_gene | CDR3nt | CDR3aa
TRBJ2-2 | 17 | - | TRBD2 | TRBV5-4 | TGTGCCAGCAGCCGGACTAGCGGGAGAGTGGACACCGGGGAGCTGTTTTTT | CASSRTSGRVDTGELFF
TRBJ1-3 | 16 | once | - | TRBV5-1 | TGCGCCAGCAGCTTGGCGGGTATAAGCTCTGGAAACACCATATATTTT | CASSLAGISSGNTIYF
TRBJ2-5 | 16 | - | - | TRBV19 | TGTGCCAGTAGCGGAGGCTCTGGTTTTCAAGGGGAGACCCAGTACTTC | CASSGGSGFQGETQYF
TRBJ2-7 | 14 | - | - | TRBV7-3 | TGTGCCAGCAGCCCTGGGGCAGGGCCCCACGAGCAGTACTTC | CASSPGAGPHEQYF
TRBJ2-1 | 15 | - | - | TRBV2 | TGTGCCAGCCTCACGCCAAGCGGAACCTACAATGAGCAGTTCTTC | CASLTPSGTYNEQFF
TRBJ2-5 | 12 | - | TRBD2 | TRBV12-3/TRBV12-4 | TGTGCCAGCAGATCGGGGGGAGAGACCCAGTACTTC | CASRSGGETQYF
TRBJ1-4 | 15 | - | - | TRBV30 | TGTGCCTGGAGTCAGTGGGGAGCAACTAATGAAAAACTGTTTTTT | CAWSQWGATNEKLFF
TRBJ1-3 | 14 | - | - | TRBV4-3 | TGCGCCAGCAGCCAAGCCAGGGGTGGAAACACCATATATTTT | CASSQARGGNTIYF
TRBJ2-4 | 13 | few | - | TRBV18 | TGTGCCAGCTCAGGTCAGGTATCAGACATTCAGTACTTC | CASSGQVSDIQYF
TRBJ2-2 | 11 | - | - | TRBV19 | TGTGCCGTTGACGGGACCGGGGAGCTGTTTTTT | CAVDGTGELFF
TRBJ1-1 | 13 | once | TRBD1 | TRBV6-6 | TGTGCCAGCAGTTACGGGGGACAGCTAGAAGCTTTCTTT | CASSYGGQLEAFF
TRBJ1-2 | 13 | - | - | TRBV5-1 | TGCGCCAGCAGCTTGGACAGGGTTTTTGGCTACACCTTC | CASSLDRVFGYTF
TRBJ2-3 | 13 | once | TRBD1 | TRBV28 | TGTGCCAGCAGTTCAGGGGGAGCGGATACGCAGTATTTT | CASSSGGADTQYF
TRBJ2-7 | 15 | - | TRBD2 | TRBV9 | TGTGCCAGCAGCGTAGCTGGGGGGAGGGGAGACGAGCAGTACTTC | CASSVAGGRGDEQYF
TRBJ2-5 | 14 | - | - | TRBV5-4 | TGTGCCAGCAGCTTAAGAAGCGGACAAGAGACCCAGTACTTC | CASSLRSGQETQYF
TRBJ2-1 | 16 | - | TRBD1 | TRBV2 | TGTGCCAGCAGTGAACCAAGGCGGACAGGGTCTAATGAGCAGTTCTTC | CASSEPRRTGSNEQFF
TRBJ2-7 | 16 | - | TRBD2 | TRBV19 | TGTGCCAGTAGCTCCCCGGGGACTAGCGGGAGCTACGAGCAGTACTTC | CASSSPGTSGSYEQYF
TRBJ2-3 | 15 | - | TRBD2 | TRBV13 | TGTGCCAGCAGCTTAGCAGCGGGAGGCACAGATACGCAGTATTTT | CASSLAAGGTDTQYF
TRBJ2-7 | 15 | few | TRBD1 | TRBV28 | TGTGCCAGCAGTCCCTCTATGGACAGGGGGAGTGAGCAGTACTTC | CASSPSMDRGSEQYF
TRBJ1-2 | 14 | - | TRBD1 | TRBV2 | TGTGCCAGCAGGGGACAGGGCGTTAACTATGGCTACACCTTC | CASRGQGVNYGYTF
TRBJ1-1 | 14 | few | - | TRBV29-1 | TGCAGCGTTGAAGAGGGGGGGGTGAACACTGAAGCTTTCTTT | CSVEEGGVNTEAFF
TRBJ1-2 | 12 | once | - | TRBV5-1 | TGCGCCAGCAGCTTTGAGAGCTATGGCTACACCTTC | CASSFESYGYTF
TRBJ2-3 | 17 | once | TRBD2 | TRBV7-3 | TGTGCCAGCAGCTTGGAACCCTCCCGGGGAGGGTGGGATACGCAGTATTTT | CASSLEPSRGGWDTQYF
TRBJ2-2 | 18 | - | TRBD2 | TRBV28 | TGTGCCAGCAGACTTACTAGCGGAGGGACGTGGAACACCGGGGAGCTGTTTTTT | CASRLTSGGTWNTGELFF
TRBJ1-2 | 12 | - | - | TRBV6-2/TRBV6-3 | TGTGCCAGCAGTCTCGGAGGGCATGGCTACACCTTC | CASSLGGHGYTF
TRBJ2-7 | 17 | - | TRBD2 | TRBV27 | TGTGCCAGCTCGGGACTAGCGGGACAAGAGACCGCCTACGAGCAGTACTTC | CASSGLAGQETAYEQYF
TRBJ2-3 | 14 | once | - | TRBV7-9 | TGTGCCAGCAGCTTAACTACCCGCACAGATACGCAGTATTTT | CASSLTTRTDTQYF
TRBJ2-1 | 16 | - | - | TRBV5-1 | TGCGCCAGCAGCTTGGGACAGCTTCGGTTATACAATGAGCAGTTCTTC | CASSLGQLRLYNEQFF
TRBJ2-5 | 14 | - | - | TRBV19 | TGTGCCAGTAGCCTCAGGAACCCCCAAGAGACCCAGTACTTC | CASSLRNPQETQYF
TRBJ2-7 | 14 | - | TRBD1 | TRBV5-1 | TGCGCCAGCACCACAGGACAGGCCTTCTACGAGCAGTACTTC | CASTTGQAFYEQYF
TRBJ2-7 | 14 | once | TRBD1 | TRBV3-1/TRBV3-2 | TGTGCCAGCAGCCCGGGGACAGGGTCCTACGAGCAGTACTTC | CASSPGTGSYEQYF
TRBJ2-3 | 14 | - | - | TRBV30 | TGTGCCTGGAGTGGAAGCGCGCTCACAGATACGCAGTATTTT | CAWSGSALTDTQYF
TRBJ2-1 | 15 | - | TRBD2 | TRBV24-1 | TGTGCCACCAGTGATCCTAGCGGGAGGGCCAATGAGCAGTTCTTC | CATSDPSGRANEQFF
TRBJ1-6 | 15 | - | - | TRBV3-1/TRBV3-2 | TGTGCCAGCAGCCAAGATCCGGTAAATAATTCACCCCTCCACTTT | CASSQDPVNNSPLHF
TRBJ2-1 | 16 | - | - | TRBV24-1 | TGTGCCACCAGTGATACAGGAGAAAGGTCCTACAATGAGCAGTTCTTC | CATSDTGERSYNEQFF
TRBJ1-1 | 13 | - | TRBD1 | TRBV19 | TGTGCCAGTAGTATAACGACAGGGGGCGAAGCTTTCTTT | CASSITTGGEAFF
TRBJ2-7 | 14 | once | TRBD1 | TRBV2 | TGTGCCAGCAGGGACGGGACAGGGGCCTACGAGCAGTACTTC | CASRDGTGAYEQYF
TRBJ2-3 | 16 | - | TRBD2 | TRBV24-1 | TGTGCCACCAGTGGTGGACTAGCGGGAGTGTCCGATACGCAGTATTTT | CATSGGLAGVSDTQYF
TRBJ2-5 | 13 | - | TRBD1 | TRBV6-5 | TGTGCCAGCGAGGAGACAGGGCAAGAGACCCAGTACTTC | CASEETGQETQYF
TRBJ1-6 | 12 | - | - | TRBV30 | TGTGCCTGTGGCGGGGATAATTCACCCCTCCACTTT | CACGGDNSPLHF